A selection of T cell receptor beta chains follows, all from one sample in a study of blood T cell repertoires in COVID-19. Libraries were prepared by immunoSEQ multiplex PCR; TCRdb keeps only in-frame clonotypes and omits some of them. The sample contains approximately 240,000 clones, around 82% of which appear only once. Sequencing was carried out using peripheral blood. These receptors were taken from a woman aged 80 or over with active or convalescent COVID-19. Both conserved end residues are part of each CDR3. Each record gives: CDR3 DNA, CDR3 protein, J gene, D gene, clone size, V gene. The D gene is left open where the match is weak. Only part of the rows carry a size: once, few, many, or a class if the clone is expanded.

DNA: TGTGCCAGCAGTACCGGGACAGGGTCCTACGAGCAGTACTTC
CDR3: CASSTGTGSYEQYF
J: TRBJ2-7
D: TRBD1
size: -
V: TRBV2

DNA: TGTGCCAGCAGCGCCAGGATCTCGAGCTCCTACGAGCAGTACTTC
CDR3: CASSARISSSYEQYF
J: TRBJ2-7
D: -
size: -
V: TRBV5-8

DNA: TGTGCCAGCAGCTTAGTGACGACCCGAATTGAGCGTGGCTACACCTTC
CDR3: CASSLVTTRIERGYTF
J: TRBJ1-2
D: -
size: -
V: TRBV5-5

DNA: TGCGCCAGCAGCAAACTCCCGGGACAGGGGAGAGAGACCCAGTACTTC
CDR3: CASSKLPGQGRETQYF
J: TRBJ2-5
D: TRBD1
size: -
V: TRBV4-1

DNA: TGTGCCAGCAGTCGCCGACAGGGATTCGGCTACGAGCAGTACTTC
CDR3: CASSRRQGFGYEQYF
J: TRBJ2-7
D: TRBD1
size: -
V: TRBV27

DNA: TGTGCCAGCAGGGAGACAGCAGCTATGAACACTGAAGCTTTCTTT
CDR3: CASRETAAMNTEAFF
J: TRBJ1-1
D: -
size: -
V: TRBV2

DNA: TGTGCCACCAGTGACCCCCCGGGACAGGGGGCATCTCGGAATGAGCAGTTCTTC
CDR3: CATSDPPGQGASRNEQFF
J: TRBJ2-1
D: TRBD1
size: -
V: TRBV24-1

DNA: TGTGCCAGCAGCAAGACTAGCGGGGGGCTGGGAGATACGCAGTATTTT
CDR3: CASSKTSGGLGDTQYF
J: TRBJ2-3
D: TRBD2
size: -
V: TRBV11-3

DNA: TGTGCCAGTAACGCAGTTCTGAACACTGAAGCTTTCTTT
CDR3: CASNAVLNTEAFF
J: TRBJ1-1
D: -
size: -
V: TRBV19

DNA: TGCGCCAGCAGCTTTGGGGGAGGGAACTACGAGCAGTACTTC
CDR3: CASSFGGGNYEQYF
J: TRBJ2-7
D: TRBD2
size: -
V: TRBV5-1

DNA: TGCGCCAGCAGCCCGAGGACTAGCGGGACTTACGAGCAGTACTTC
CDR3: CASSPRTSGTYEQYF
J: TRBJ2-7
D: TRBD2
size: -
V: TRBV5-1

DNA: TGTGCCAGCAGCCAAGTTGGGGGGAATGGCTACACCTTC
CDR3: CASSQVGGNGYTF
J: TRBJ1-2
D: -
size: -
V: TRBV14

DNA: TGTGCCAGCAGCATAAGACAGCGCACTGAAGCTTTCTTT
CDR3: CASSIRQRTEAFF
J: TRBJ1-1
D: -
size: -
V: TRBV7-2

DNA: TGCGCCAGCGGCCTTGCTTCGCAGGCGGGCACCGGGGAGCTGTTTTTT
CDR3: CASGLASQAGTGELFF
J: TRBJ2-2
D: -
size: few
V: TRBV5-1

DNA: TGTGCCAGCAGAATAAACAGGGCCCTTGTAGCCAATCAGCCCCAGCATTTT
CDR3: CASRINRALVANQPQHF
J: TRBJ1-5
D: -
size: -
V: TRBV28

DNA: TGTGCCAGCAGCTTAGATCCAGGGTTCTCTGAGCAGTTCTTC
CDR3: CASSLDPGFSEQFF
J: TRBJ2-1
D: -
size: few
V: TRBV11-2

DNA: TGTGCCTGGCGCCGACAGGGTCGAAGCGGCAGGATCGAGCAGTACTTC
CDR3: CAWRRQGRSGRIEQYF
J: TRBJ2-7
D: TRBD1
size: -
V: TRBV30

DNA: TGCGCCAGCAGCGTGACTAGCGGGAGTCGGGAGACCCAGTACTTC
CDR3: CASSVTSGSRETQYF
J: TRBJ2-5
D: TRBD2
size: -
V: TRBV5-1

DNA: TGTGCCAGCAACCAGGTAGCGGGGCAAGAGACCCAGTACTTC
CDR3: CASNQVAGQETQYF
J: TRBJ2-5
D: TRBD2
size: once
V: TRBV7-7

DNA: TGTGCCAGCAGCTTGCAAGCAGGGGGTAACTATGGCTACACCTTC
CDR3: CASSLQAGGNYGYTF
J: TRBJ1-2
D: TRBD1
size: -
V: TRBV5-5

DNA: TGCGCCAGCAGCTTGGGGTCAACGGACAACCTCAATGAGCAGTTCTTC
CDR3: CASSLGSTDNLNEQFF
J: TRBJ2-1
D: -
size: -
V: TRBV5-1

DNA: TGTGCCAGCAAGATTCAGGGTGGCTACGAGCAGTACTTC
CDR3: CASKIQGGYEQYF
J: TRBJ2-7
D: -
size: -
V: TRBV28

DNA: TGTGCCAGCAGTTGGGAGAAGAGACAAGAGACCCAGTACTTC
CDR3: CASSWEKRQETQYF
J: TRBJ2-5
D: -
size: once
V: TRBV6-5

DNA: TGTGCCAGCAGTTCCCTTTCTAGCGGGAGGTGGTTCTTC
CDR3: CASSSLSSGRWFF
J: TRBJ2-1
D: TRBD2
size: few
V: TRBV6-2/TRBV6-3

DNA: TGCAGCGTTGTAGACACAACTAGCAATCAGCCCCAGCATTTT
CDR3: CSVVDTTSNQPQHF
J: TRBJ1-5
D: -
size: -
V: TRBV29-1

DNA: TGTGCCAGCAGCTTGACAGGGGGGACAGATACGCAGTATTTT
CDR3: CASSLTGGTDTQYF
J: TRBJ2-3
D: TRBD1
size: -
V: TRBV7-9

DNA: TGCGCCAGCAGCCCCGGTCCCAATCAGCCCCAGCATTTT
CDR3: CASSPGPNQPQHF
J: TRBJ1-5
D: -
size: -
V: TRBV5-1

DNA: TGTGCCAGCAGCTTAGGGCAACCAGCGGGAGGGCTCAACGAGCAGTACTTC
CDR3: CASSLGQPAGGLNEQYF
J: TRBJ2-7
D: TRBD2
size: -
V: TRBV7-6

DNA: TGTGCCAGCAGCCCCCGGGAGTCCGGCCCCCTCCACTTT
CDR3: CASSPRESGPLHF
J: TRBJ1-6
D: -
size: -
V: TRBV3-1/TRBV3-2

DNA: TGTGCCAGCAGGGTTAGCGGGCCCACCTACAATGAGCAGTTCTTC
CDR3: CASRVSGPTYNEQFF
J: TRBJ2-1
D: TRBD2
size: -
V: TRBV6-5

DNA: TGTGCCAGCAGCAGGGGACTAGCGGGAGTTTACGAGCAGTACTTC
CDR3: CASSRGLAGVYEQYF
J: TRBJ2-7
D: TRBD2
size: -
V: TRBV5-6

DNA: TGTGCCAGCCGGAAAGGGGGTCAGCCCCAGCATTTT
CDR3: CASRKGGQPQHF
J: TRBJ1-5
D: -
size: -
V: TRBV12-3/TRBV12-4

DNA: TGTGCCAGTAGTATGAGGCGACTCGGCGAGCAGTACTTC
CDR3: CASSMRRLGEQYF
J: TRBJ2-7
D: -
size: -
V: TRBV19

DNA: TGTGCCAGCAGTCCCGGACAGGGTCGTGTAGCTTTCTTT
CDR3: CASSPGQGRVAFF
J: TRBJ1-1
D: TRBD1
size: -
V: TRBV28

DNA: TGTGCCAGCAGTTACGAGGTGGGAGTCGGGGATACGCAGTATTTT
CDR3: CASSYEVGVGDTQYF
J: TRBJ2-3
D: -
size: -
V: TRBV6-6

DNA: TGTGCCAGCAGTCCGAGGACAGGGGCCCCCTACGAGCAGTACTTC
CDR3: CASSPRTGAPYEQYF
J: TRBJ2-7
D: TRBD1
size: -
V: TRBV27

DNA: TGTGCCAGTAGGCCCTCCCCCGGGACTAGCGGGGGATCCTACAATGAGCAGTTCTTC
CDR3: CASRPSPGTSGGSYNEQFF
J: TRBJ2-1
D: TRBD2
size: -
V: TRBV19

DNA: TGTGCCAGCGGCGTAGCGGGAGGCGTTGGCAATGAGCAGTTCTTC
CDR3: CASGVAGGVGNEQFF
J: TRBJ2-1
D: TRBD2
size: -
V: TRBV28